Listed below are T cell receptor beta chains from one sample, sequenced in a study of cytomegalovirus exposure and HLA in healthy donors. Profiled with immunoSEQ multiplex PCR; TCRdb holds only in-frame clones, not every one. The sample lists about 190,000 clones, over 70% occurring once. Material for sequencing was PBMCs. The receptors derive from a woman in her 30s in good health and CMV-seropositive. CDR3s include the opening cysteine and the closing phenylalanine or tryptophan. A D gene is named only where the DNA matches it firmly. Some rows mark clone size as missing; the rest say once, few, many or name a class of expanded clone.

d_gene: TRBD1; abundance: NA; v_gene: TRBV7-9; j_gene: TRBJ2-2; CDR3aa: CASREQGASTGELFF; CDR3nt: TGTGCCAGCAGGGAACAGGGGGCGAGTACCGGGGAGCTGTTTTTT
d_gene: NA; abundance: once; v_gene: TRBV13; j_gene: TRBJ2-2; CDR3aa: CASSLSLASNTGELFF; CDR3nt: TGTGCCAGCAGCTTAAGCCTAGCGAGTAACACCGGGGAGCTGTTTTTT
d_gene: NA; abundance: NA; v_gene: TRBV5-1; j_gene: TRBJ2-1; CDR3aa: CASSLASTRGPNEQFF; CDR3nt: TGCGCCAGCAGCTTGGCTTCTACTAGAGGGCCCAATGAGCAGTTCTTC
d_gene: NA; abundance: NA; v_gene: TRBV6-6; j_gene: TRBJ1-1; CDR3aa: CASSPQGTSNTEAFF; CDR3nt: TGTGCCAGCAGCCCACAGGGAACGTCGAACACTGAAGCTTTCTTT
d_gene: NA; abundance: NA; v_gene: TRBV7-9; j_gene: TRBJ1-2; CDR3aa: CASSLEAEQYGYTF; CDR3nt: TGTGCCAGCAGCTTAGAGGCGGAACAATATGGCTACACCTTC
d_gene: NA; abundance: NA; v_gene: TRBV5-1; j_gene: TRBJ2-2; CDR3aa: CASSPGRGGPNTGELFF; CDR3nt: TGCGCCAGCAGCCCTGGAAGGGGCGGTCCGAACACCGGGGAGCTGTTTTTT
d_gene: TRBD1; abundance: NA; v_gene: TRBV27; j_gene: TRBJ2-7; CDR3aa: CASSLGTGDEQYF; CDR3nt: TGTGCCAGCAGTCTCGGGACAGGGGACGAGCAGTACTTC
d_gene: TRBD1; abundance: few; v_gene: TRBV28; j_gene: TRBJ1-3; CDR3aa: CASDNRQGPPLFSGNTIYF; CDR3nt: TGTGCCAGCGACAACCGACAGGGTCCTCCCCTTTTCTCTGGAAACACCATATATTTT
d_gene: TRBD1; abundance: once; v_gene: TRBV4-2; j_gene: TRBJ2-2; CDR3aa: CASTTAAGQGSGELFF; CDR3nt: TGTGCCAGCACCACTGCTGCGGGACAGGGCAGCGGGGAGCTGTTTTTT
d_gene: TRBD1; abundance: NA; v_gene: TRBV5-1; j_gene: TRBJ2-2; CDR3aa: CASSLRGTGTTGELFF; CDR3nt: TGCGCCAGCAGCTTGCGGGGGACAGGGACTACCGGGGAGCTGTTTTTT
d_gene: NA; abundance: few; v_gene: TRBV28; j_gene: TRBJ2-5; CDR3aa: CASSLGGNQETQYF; CDR3nt: TGTGCCAGCAGTTTAGGCGGGAATCAAGAGACCCAGTACTTC
d_gene: TRBD2; abundance: NA; v_gene: TRBV28; j_gene: TRBJ2-1; CDR3aa: CASRLAGGYEQFF; CDR3nt: TGTGCCAGCAGACTAGCGGGAGGGTATGAGCAGTTCTTC
d_gene: NA; abundance: few; v_gene: TRBV19; j_gene: TRBJ2-2; CDR3aa: CASSIPRGTNTGELFF; CDR3nt: TGTGCCAGTAGTATACCTCGGGGGACCAACACCGGGGAGCTGTTTTTT
d_gene: NA; abundance: NA; v_gene: TRBV19; j_gene: TRBJ1-5; CDR3aa: CASSMRQTSNQPQHF; CDR3nt: TGTGCCAGTAGTATGCGACAGACGAGCAATCAGCCCCAGCATTTT
d_gene: TRBD1; abundance: NA; v_gene: TRBV5-1; j_gene: TRBJ2-7; CDR3aa: CASSLWTGETEQYF; CDR3nt: TGCGCCAGCAGCCTCTGGACAGGGGAAACCGAGCAGTACTTC
d_gene: NA; abundance: NA; v_gene: TRBV19; j_gene: TRBJ1-3; CDR3aa: CASSGTSTGSGNTIYF; CDR3nt: TGTGCCAGTAGTGGTACCTCGACAGGCTCTGGAAACACCATATATTTT
d_gene: NA; abundance: NA; v_gene: TRBV5-6; j_gene: TRBJ2-7; CDR3aa: CASSTQYRLYEQYF; CDR3nt: TGTGCCAGCAGCACCCAGTACCGACTCTACGAGCAGTACTTC
d_gene: NA; abundance: once; v_gene: TRBV6-1; j_gene: TRBJ1-5; CDR3aa: CASSSGQNQPQHF; CDR3nt: TGTGCCAGCAGCTCTGGACAAAATCAGCCCCAGCATTTT
d_gene: TRBD1; abundance: NA; v_gene: TRBV6-1; j_gene: TRBJ2-7; CDR3aa: CASSGTGSYEQYF; CDR3nt: TGTGCCAGCTCCGGGACAGGGTCCTACGAGCAGTACTTC
d_gene: NA; abundance: few; v_gene: TRBV6-4; j_gene: TRBJ2-3; CDR3aa: CASSDGPADTQYF; CDR3nt: TGTGCCAGCAGTGACGGCCCCGCCGATACGCAGTATTTT
d_gene: TRBD2; abundance: NA; v_gene: TRBV6-1; j_gene: TRBJ2-7; CDR3aa: CASGGRGRTYEQYF; CDR3nt: TGTGCCAGCGGGGGGAGGGGAAGGACCTACGAGCAGTACTTC
d_gene: TRBD2; abundance: NA; v_gene: TRBV27; j_gene: TRBJ2-1; CDR3aa: CASSFWAGDGGEQFF; CDR3nt: TGTGCCAGCAGTTTCTGGGCGGGAGATGGCGGTGAGCAGTTCTTC
d_gene: TRBD2; abundance: NA; v_gene: TRBV6-1; j_gene: TRBJ2-5; CDR3aa: CASSESSGRWQETQYF; CDR3nt: TGTGCCAGCAGTGAAAGTAGCGGGAGGTGGCAAGAGACCCAGTACTTC
d_gene: TRBD1; abundance: NA; v_gene: TRBV28; j_gene: TRBJ2-7; CDR3aa: CASSESRDSSYEQYF; CDR3nt: TGTGCCAGCAGTGAGAGCCGGGACAGCTCCTACGAGCAGTACTTC
d_gene: NA; abundance: NA; v_gene: TRBV5-1; j_gene: TRBJ2-3; CDR3aa: CASSLGGLPDTQYF; CDR3nt: TGCGCCAGCAGCTTGGGGGGGCTGCCAGATACGCAGTATTTT